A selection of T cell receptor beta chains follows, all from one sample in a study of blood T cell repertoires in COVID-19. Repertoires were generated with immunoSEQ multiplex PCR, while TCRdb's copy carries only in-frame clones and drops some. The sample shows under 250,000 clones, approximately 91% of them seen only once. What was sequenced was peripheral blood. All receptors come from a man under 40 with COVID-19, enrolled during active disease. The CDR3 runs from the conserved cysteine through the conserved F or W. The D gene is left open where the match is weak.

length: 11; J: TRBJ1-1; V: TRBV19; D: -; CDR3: CASTRNTEAFF
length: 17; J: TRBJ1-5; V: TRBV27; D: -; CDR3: CASSLAGRGYSNQPQHF
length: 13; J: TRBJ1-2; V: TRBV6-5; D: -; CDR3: CASWDGTTAGYTF
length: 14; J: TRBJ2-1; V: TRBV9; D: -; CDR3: CASSSSGSYNEQFF
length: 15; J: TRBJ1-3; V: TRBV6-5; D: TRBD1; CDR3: CASSGQARPGNTIYF
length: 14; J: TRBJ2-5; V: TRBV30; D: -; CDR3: CAWSVLSGDGTQYF
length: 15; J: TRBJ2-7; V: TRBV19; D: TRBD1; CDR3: CASSPTGTGTYEQYF
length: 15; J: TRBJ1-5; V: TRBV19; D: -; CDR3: CASRKEGNSNQPQHF
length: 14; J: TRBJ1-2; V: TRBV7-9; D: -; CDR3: CASSSTGTKYGYTF
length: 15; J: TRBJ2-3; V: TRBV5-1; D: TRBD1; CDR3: CASSAGQEITDTQYF
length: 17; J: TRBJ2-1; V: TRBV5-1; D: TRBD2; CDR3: CASSLEASGVLNNEQFF
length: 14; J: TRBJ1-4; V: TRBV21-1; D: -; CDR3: CASRDTGGREKLFF
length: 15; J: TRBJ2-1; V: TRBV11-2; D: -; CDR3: CASSPFTQDDYEQFF
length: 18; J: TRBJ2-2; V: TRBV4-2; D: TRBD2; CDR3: CASSQEGRLADNTGELFF
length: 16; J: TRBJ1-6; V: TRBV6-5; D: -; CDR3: CASSYWVSNGDSPLHF
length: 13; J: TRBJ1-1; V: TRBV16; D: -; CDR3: CASSRTDFTEAFF
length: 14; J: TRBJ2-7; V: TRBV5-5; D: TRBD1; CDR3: CASSLGGGSDEQYF
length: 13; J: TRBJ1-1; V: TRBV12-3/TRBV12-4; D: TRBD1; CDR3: CASSFEEDREAFF
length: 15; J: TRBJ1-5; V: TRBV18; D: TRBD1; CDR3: CASSPNHRGGQTQHF
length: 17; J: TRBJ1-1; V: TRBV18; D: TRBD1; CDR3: CASSLSRDRGGRAEAFF
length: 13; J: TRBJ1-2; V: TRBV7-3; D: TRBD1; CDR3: CASSLGQGYGYTF
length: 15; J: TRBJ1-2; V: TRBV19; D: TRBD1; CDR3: CASSDRDRGPYGYTF
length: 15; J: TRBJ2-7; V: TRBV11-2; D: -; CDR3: CASSLGTPLVDEQYF
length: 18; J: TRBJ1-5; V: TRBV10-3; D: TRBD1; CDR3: CAISESTGQGSYNQPQHF
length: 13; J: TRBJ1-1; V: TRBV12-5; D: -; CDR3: CASGIDSYTEAFF
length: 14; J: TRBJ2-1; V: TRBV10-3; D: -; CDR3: CAISESNSDNEQFF
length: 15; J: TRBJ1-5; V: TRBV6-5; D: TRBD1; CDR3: CASRSGGQGYQPQHF
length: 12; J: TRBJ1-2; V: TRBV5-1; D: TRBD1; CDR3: CASSLDRVSYTF
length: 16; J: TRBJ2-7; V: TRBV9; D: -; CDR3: CASSAGSGILTYEQYF
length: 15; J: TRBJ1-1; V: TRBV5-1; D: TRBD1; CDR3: CASSRRTGQNTEAFF
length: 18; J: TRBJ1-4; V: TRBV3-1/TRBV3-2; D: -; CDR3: CASSQAPPPGFGDEKLFF
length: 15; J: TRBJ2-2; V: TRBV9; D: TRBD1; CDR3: CASSTRQGYTGELFF
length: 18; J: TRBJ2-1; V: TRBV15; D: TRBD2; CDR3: CATSRAGGGGVIGIEQFF
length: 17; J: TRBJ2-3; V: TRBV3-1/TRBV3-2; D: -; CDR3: CASSQYFRGTAGDTQYF
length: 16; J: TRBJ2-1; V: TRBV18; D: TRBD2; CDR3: CASSRTSGGANNEQFF
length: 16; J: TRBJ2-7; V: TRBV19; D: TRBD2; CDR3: CASSIADSGFSYEQYF
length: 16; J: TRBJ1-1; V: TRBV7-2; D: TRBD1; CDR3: CASRTGQAVMNTEAFF
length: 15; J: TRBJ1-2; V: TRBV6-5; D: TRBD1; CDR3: CASSYAGGAPQGYTF
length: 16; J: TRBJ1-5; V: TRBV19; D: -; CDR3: CASSIEGGYSNQPQHF
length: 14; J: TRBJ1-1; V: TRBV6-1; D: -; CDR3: CASSESIPNTEAFF
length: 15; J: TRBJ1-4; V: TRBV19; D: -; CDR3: CASSIVSGYPEKLFF